This T cell receptor (beta chain) was observed in a study of Graves' ophthalmopathy and Graves' hyperthyroidism. The TCR beta CDR3 regions underwent amplification from RNA transcripts. RT-PCR was first run with HTBI primers, then multiplex PCR in a second round. TCRdb used MiXCR to reprocess the multiplex PCR reads, holding one entry per CDR3 protein. This sample has 260,000 or so distinct CDR3 sequences, with around 42% found just once. As regards this clonotype: At one end the junction does not follow the germline gene, possibly because of a read error.

Germline lookup yields CDR1 SGHTA and CDR2 FQGNSA. CDR3 length equals 15 residues. Sequencing was performed on peripheral blood. The source of this sequence is an adult man with Graves' ophthalmopathy. The V gene is TRBV7-2, the J gene TRBJ1-2; D is unresolved. As DNA, the CDR3 is TGTGCCAGCAGCTTAATTACTGGGAAGAACTCTGGCTACACCTTC. It translates to CASSLITGKNSGYTF.